The present TCR beta chain was sequenced within a study of blood T cell repertoires in COVID-19. Overall study context: The study drew acute and convalescent COVID-19 samples from the United States, Italy and Spain. T cells, B-cell-depleted T cells, or PBMCs supplied cDNA or gDNA.

The CDR3 extends over 15 amino acids. The V gene's germline CDR1 is LNHDA and CDR2 SQIVND (reference sequence). V lost 5 bases and J lost 2, with 13 bases in between. How the authors handled the data: Quantification of nucleated cells was approximated via reference gene primer amplification. Clones were sequenced by immunoSEQ multiplex PCR, and TCRdb holds only the in-frame ones, with some missing. V and J calls and clone size are copied from that table; D and trimming were computed from the DNA. The sample records just over 80,000 clones, about three quarters being singletons. Input material: peripheral blood. This receptor was identified in an elderly woman with active or convalescent COVID-19. The gene calls are TRBV19 and TRBJ2-1, with a weak D call TRBD2 (6 bases). The CDR3 spells CASSVDYPTYNEQFF. The CDR3 coding sequence is TGTGCCAGTAGTGTGGACTACCCCACCTACAATGAGCAGTTCTTC.